This T cell receptor beta chain comes out of a study of tumor-infiltrating lymphocytes in primary liver carcinoma. This clonotype was seen a few times. The antigen remains unidentified. Unsorted whole blood yielded blood RNA, and germline DNA was extracted as well. The investigators made TCR beta cDNA from approximately 0.5 ug total RNA, using a constant-region primer. Slightly modified ARM-PCR with three nested multiplex PCR rounds yielded TCR beta libraries. Each CDR3 protein gets one entry after TCRdb re-called the multiplex PCR reads with MiXCR. The table has about 210,000 distinct CDR3 sequences, approximately 65% seen once; the top ten hold roughly 7%. Overall study results and limits: Being bulk and unsorted, samples allowed no CD4+ and CD8+ repertoire comparison.

The specimen was peripheral blood. This TCR was sampled from a woman aged 60 to 75 with primary liver carcinoma and hepatitis B virus infection.

DNA of the CDR3: TGTGCCACCAGCAGAGAGGGACTAGCGGGAGAGACCCAGTACTTC. It encodes CATSREGLAGETQYF. This chain uses TRBV15 with TRBJ2-5; 12 bases line up with TRBD2. Germline values: CDR1 LNHNV, CDR2 YYDKDF (reference sequence). The CDR3 runs 15 residues. V dropped 0 bases and J dropped 4; count of bases not matched to a gene: 0.